The source of this T cell receptor beta chain is a study of blood T cell repertoires in COVID-19. Germline-derived CDR1 and CDR2 are MNHEY and SVGAGI. V dropped 6 bases and J dropped 7; count of bases not matched to a gene: 8. There are 13 residues in the CDR3. Enrolled through a virtual design, the participants were between roughly 18 and 95 years of age and came from 24 US areas. Self-reported history from a screening survey and questionnaire set each donor's cohort. In the study's own analysis: Estimated nucleated cell counts came from reference gene primer amplification. Generated by immunoSEQ multiplex PCR, the TCRdb table keeps only in-frame clones and is missing some. V, J and clone size are those of that table, while D and trimming were read from the DNA. The table shows fewer than 200,000 clones, with about 86% occurring only once.

The source is a woman between 45 and 65 years old in a cohort exposed to, infected with or recovered from COVID-19 (not recorded which). Sequencing was done on a sample of PBMCs or T cells enriched from blood (not recorded which). J is TRBJ1-1 and V is TRBV6-5; TRBD1 matches 7 bases. The CDR3 here is CASSKDRVGEAFF. CDR3 in DNA: TGTGCCAGCAGCAAAGACAGGGTTGGTGAAGCTTTCTTT.